These 23 T cell receptor beta chains were sequenced from one sample in a study of shared T cell receptors in the human thymus. TCRdb's table, derived via immunoSEQ multiplex PCR, lists solely in-frame clones and lacks some. The sample includes approximately 660,000 clones, more than 75% seen only once; the top ten take 0.008% to 0.011%. These records were also assigned to another study, of human thymus T cells.

The specimen was thymocytes. These receptors came from a boy in the first two years of life with a congenital heart defect.

The chain employs TRBV7-6 and TRBJ2-7, with D possibly matching TRBD2 (7 bases). The CDR3 extends over 17 amino acids. Deletions cut 1 base from V and 0 bases from J, with 16 bases between. From germline, CDR1 is SGHVS and CDR2 FNYEAQ. The CDR3 loop is CASSLVLGGPSSYEQYF. CDR3 in DNA: TGTGCCAGCAGCTTAGTCCTCGGGGGGCCGAGCTCCTACGAGCAGTACTTC. The whole variable domain, remainder taken from reference TRBV7-6 and TRBJ2-7, is GAGVSQSPRYKVTKRGQDVALRCDPISGHVSLYWYRQALGQGPEFLTYFNYEAQQDKSGLPNDRFSAERPEGSISTLTIQRTEQRDSAMYRCASSLVLGGPSSYEQYFGPGTRLTVT.

This clone was seen a few times. DNA for the CDR3: TGTGCCAGCAGCTCCCCCGGGGACAGGCCCGGCGGTTTAGAGCAGTACTTC. It yields the protein CASSSPGDRPGGLEQYF. V gene TRBV5-6 combines with J gene TRBJ2-7, with 8 bases lining up with TRBD1. Trimming removed 3 bases from V and 7 bases from J; junction bases left unmatched: 18. Germline CDR1 is SGHDT and CDR2 is YYEEEE. This CDR3 is built from 17 residues.

J is TRBJ2-1 and V is TRBV12-5; 7 bases agree with TRBD2. Germline trimming cut 3 bases from V and 6 bases from J; bases unmatched to any gene: 14. Per germline, CDR1 LGHNT and CDR2 FRNRAP. This CDR3 is 17 amino acids long. The CDR3 DNA follows: TGTGCTAGTGGTTTAGATAGTAACGGGAGGCGGCCCAATGAGCAGTTCTTC. Protein sequence: CASGLDSNGRRPNEQFF. Full variable domain (remainder filled in from reference TRBV12-5 and TRBJ2-1): DARVTQTPRHKVTEMGQEVTMRCQPILGHNTVFWYRQTMMQGLELLAYFRNRAPLDDSGMPKDRFSAEMPDATLATLKIQPSEPRDSAVYFCASGLDSNGRRPNEQFFGPGTRLTVL.

The genes are TRBV11-2 and TRBJ2-3; 8 nucleotides agree with TRBD1. The ends lost 0 bases at V and 1 base at J; junction bases unmatched: 3. The CDR3 is 16 residues long. Germline CDR1 SGHAT, CDR2 FQNNGV. The CDR3 here is CASSLDPGQGTDTQYF. Written as DNA, the CDR3 is TGTGCCAGCAGCTTAGATCCGGGACAGGGCACAGATACGCAGTATTTT. Variable domain in full (rest from reference TRBV11-2 and TRBJ2-3): EAGVAQSPRYKIIEKRQSVAFWCNPISGHATLYWYQQILGQGPKLLIQFQNNGVVDDSQLPKDRFSAERLKGVDSTLKIQPAKLEDSAVYLCASSLDPGQGTDTQYFGPGTRLTVL.

The rearrangement links TRBV6-5 to TRBJ2-7; D possibly corresponds to TRBD1 (6 bases). From germline, CDR1 is MNHEY and CDR2 SVGAGI. The CDR3 has 12 residues. Trimming stripped 5 bases from V and 7 bases from J, with 12 bases between. The CDR3: CASSLGTREQYF. DNA for the CDR3: TGTGCCAGCAGTCTCGGGACACGGGAGCAGTACTTC.

CDR3 DNA sequence: TGCGCCAGCAGAGGACAGCCGAACACTGAAGCTTTCTTT. Protein product: CASRGQPNTEAFF. This sequence joins TRBV5-1 and TRBJ1-1; weak D call: TRBD1 (6 bases). V was clipped by 5 bases and J by 1 base, with 9 bases between them. The CDR3 length is 13 residues. From germline, CDR1 is SGHRS and CDR2 YFSETQ.

The chain has TRBV18 and TRBJ2-1, with D perhaps matching TRBD1 (5 bases). Trimming stripped 4 bases from V and 9 bases from J, with 13 bases between. CDR1 KGHSH and CDR2 LQKENI come from the germline V gene. The CDR3 is 13 residues long. This chain's CDR3 is CASSLSQGSEQFF. CDR3 DNA sequence: TGTGCCAGCTCACTGTCCCAGGGAAGTGAGCAGTTCTTC. The whole variable domain, remainder taken from reference TRBV18 and TRBJ2-1, is NAGVMQNPRHLVRRRGQEARLRCSPMKGHSHVYWYRQLPEEGLKFMVYLQKENIIDESGMPKERFSAEFPKEGPSILRIQQVVRGDSAAYFCASSLSQGSEQFFGPGTRLTVL.

The genes are TRBV5-1 and TRBJ2-1; 14 nucleotides line up with TRBD2. Losses at the gene ends were 0 bases for V and 0 bases for J; bases not matched to a gene: 8. The CDR3 is made up of 20 amino acids. Germline V gene sequence: CDR1 SGHRS, CDR2 YFSETQ. DNA for the CDR3: TGCGCCAGCAGCTTGGCCAATGGACTAGCGGGAGGTCTCTCCTACAATGAGCAGTTCTTC. Its protein is CASSLANGLAGGLSYNEQFF.

This chain uses TRBV30 with TRBJ2-2, with D perhaps TRBD2 (5 bases). V lost 2 bases and J 1 base, leaving 11 bases between the germline ends. CDR1 is GTSNPN and CDR2 is SVGIG in the germline V gene (reference sequence). The CDR3 loop spans 15 amino acids. CDR3 nucleotides: TGTGCCTGGAGTATGTGGGCGGGGAACACCGGGGAGCTGTTTTTT. It specifies CAWSMWAGNTGELFF.

J is TRBJ2-1 and V is TRBV5-3; TRBD2 matches 7 bases. TRBV5-3 is an ORF, and what it does is uncertain. The CDR3 extends over 14 amino acids. With 1 base clipped from V and 9 bases from J, the junction kept 7 bases outside the gene matches. CDR3 in DNA: TGTGCCAGAAGCTTGCCTAGCGGCGGGAGTGAGCAGTTCTTC. It encodes CARSLPSGGSEQFF.

The V gene is TRBV29-1, the J gene TRBJ2-7; the match to TRBD1 covers 12 bases. There are 15 residues in the CDR3. The germline gives CDR1 SQVTM, CDR2 ANQGSEA. With 3 bases clipped from V and 7 bases from J, the junction kept 10 bases outside the gene matches. The CDR3 spells CSVEGTGTGGREQYF. The CDR3 region has the DNA TGCAGCGTTGAGGGGACCGGGACAGGGGGCCGAGAGCAGTACTTC.

The chain joins TRBV27 to TRBJ1-5; D is possibly TRBD1 (5 bases). The V gene's germline CDR1 is MNHEY and CDR2 SMNVEV (reference sequence). The CDR3 is 13 residues long. Trimming left V 4 bases short and J 7 bases short, with 11 bases between. The chain's CDR3 is CASSSQGCQPQHF. Here the CDR3 DNA reads TGTGCCAGCAGTTCCCAGGGTTGCCAGCCCCAGCATTTT.

The J gene is TRBJ2-7, the V gene TRBV5-1; D unclear. Germline V CDR1 and CDR2: SGHRS, YFSETQ. The CDR3 is 13 amino acids. V was trimmed by 0 bases and J by 3 bases, leaving 7 bases between them. The CDR3 sequence: CASSLEQDYEQYF. As DNA, the CDR3 is TGCGCCAGCAGCTTGGAACAAGACTACGAGCAGTACTTC.

This clone was seen once. The genes are TRBV14 and TRBJ2-1, with 7 bases that match TRBD1. This CDR3 has 16 residues. With 4 bases clipped from V and 7 bases from J, the junction kept 13 bases outside the gene matches. The V gene's germline CDR1 is SGHDN and CDR2 FVKESK. The CDR3 region is CASSPARASGGNEQFF. In DNA, the CDR3 is TGTGCCAGCAGCCCAGCTAGGGCCTCAGGGGGAAATGAGCAGTTCTTC.

The CDR3 DNA follows: TGTGCCAGCAGCATCCGGACAGGGTCCTCCTACGAGCAGTACTTC. This encodes CASSIRTGSSYEQYF. The chain uses TRBV7-6 and TRBJ2-7; 8 nucleotides agree with TRBD1. The CDR3 runs 15 residues. Germline-derived CDR1 and CDR2 are SGHVS and FNYEAQ. The J segment lost 0 bases and the V segment lost 5 bases, leaving 6 bases of the junction unmatched.

This rearrangement joins TRBV27 to TRBJ2-1; 10 bases match TRBD2. J gave up 6 bases and V 0 bases, and 2 bases lay outside the gene matches. In germline, CDR1 is MNHEY, CDR2 SMNVEV (reference sequence). This CDR3 has 15 amino acids. The CDR3, as DNA: TGTGCCAGCAGTTTATCGGCTAGCGGGAGCAATGAGCAGTTCTTC. It is translated as CASSLSASGSNEQFF.

V gene TRBV30 combines with J gene TRBJ2-1; a possible D gene is TRBD1 (6 bases). CDR1 is GTSNPN, CDR2 SVGIG, per germline (reference sequence). The CDR3 totals 16 residues. Between the trimmed V and J ends, which lost 3 bases and 5 bases, there was a span of 20 bases. CDR3 in amino acids: CAWSPQLPGQHNEQFF. The CDR3 DNA reads TGTGCCTGGAGCCCCCAACTTCCCGGACAGCACAATGAGCAGTTCTTC.

On this clone: A read error may account for a junction end that differs from germline. The chain combines TRBV11-3 with TRBJ1-2; no reliable D call. Germline V gene lookup returns CDR1 SGHNT and CDR2 YENEEA. CDR3 size: 13 residues. CDR3 nucleotides: TGTGCCAGCAGGTTAGACCTAAGCCATGGCTACACCTTC. Translation gives CASRLDLSHGYTF.

The chain joins TRBV5-1 to TRBJ2-7; 7 bases are shared with TRBD1. CDR3 size: 15 residues. Germline loops: CDR1 SGHRS, CDR2 YFSETQ. V dropped 5 bases and J dropped 0; count of bases not matched to a gene: 8. The CDR3 bases are TGCGCCAGCAGGTCACAGGGGCAGAGCTCCTACGAGCAGTACTTC. Translating gives CASRSQGQSSYEQYF.

This chain links TRBV9 with TRBJ2-7; 12 bases align to TRBD1. Germline lookup yields CDR1 SGDLS and CDR2 YYNGEE. The J segment lost 2 bases and the V segment lost 4 bases, leaving 10 bases of the junction unmatched. This CDR3 comprises 17 residues. The CDR3 DNA reads as TGTGCCAGCAGCCGGGGACAGGGGGCCCGGCGGGCCTACGAGCAGTACTTC. It translates to CASSRGQGARRAYEQYF.

This chain connects TRBV27 to TRBJ2-7; 8 bases map to TRBD2. V was clipped by 0 bases and J by 3 bases; unmatched bases: 7. Germline lookup yields CDR1 MNHEY and CDR2 SMNVEV (reference sequence). CDR3 size: 16 residues. The CDR3 sequence is CASSLSPSGHDYEQYF. The CDR3 DNA sequence: TGTGCCAGCAGTTTATCCCCTAGCGGGCATGACTACGAGCAGTACTTC.

The gene calls are TRBV19 and TRBJ1-5; a possible D gene is TRBD1 (6 bases). The germline V and J ends were trimmed by 5 bases and 2 bases, with 10 bases remaining between them. This CDR3 has 14 amino acids. Germline V lookup: CDR1 LNHDA, CDR2 SQIVND (reference sequence). The CDR3 sequence is CASSPTGGNQPQHF. CDR3 sequence (DNA): TGTGCCAGTAGTCCGACAGGCGGCAATCAGCCCCAGCATTTT.

This clone was picked up one time. This rearrangement joins TRBV6-5 to TRBJ2-3, with D possibly being TRBD2 (6 bases). The germline gives CDR1 MNHEY, CDR2 SVGAGI. The CDR3 runs 15 residues. V was clipped by 5 bases and J by 2 bases, with 14 bases between them. The CDR3 bases are TGTGCCAGCAGTCCGGAAGGACTAAACACAGATACGCAGTATTTT. Its translation is CASSPEGLNTDTQYF.